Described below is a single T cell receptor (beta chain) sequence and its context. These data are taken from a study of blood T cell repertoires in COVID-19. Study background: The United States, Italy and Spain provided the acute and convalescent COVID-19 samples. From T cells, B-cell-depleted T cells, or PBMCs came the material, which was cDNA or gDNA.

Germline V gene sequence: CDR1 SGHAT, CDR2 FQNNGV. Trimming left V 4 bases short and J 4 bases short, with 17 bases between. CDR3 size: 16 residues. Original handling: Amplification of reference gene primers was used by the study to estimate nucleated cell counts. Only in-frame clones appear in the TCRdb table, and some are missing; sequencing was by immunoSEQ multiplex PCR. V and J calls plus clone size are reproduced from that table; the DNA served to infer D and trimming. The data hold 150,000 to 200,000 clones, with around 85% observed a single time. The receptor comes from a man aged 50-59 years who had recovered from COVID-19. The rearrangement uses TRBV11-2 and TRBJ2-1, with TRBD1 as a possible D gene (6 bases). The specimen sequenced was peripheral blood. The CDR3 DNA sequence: TGTGCCAGCAGCTATTTCAGACAGGCAGGTTACAATGAGCAGTTCTTC. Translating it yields CASSYFRQAGYNEQFF. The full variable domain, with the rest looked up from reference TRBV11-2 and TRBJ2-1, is EAGVAQSPRYKIIEKRQSVAFWCNPISGHATLYWYQQILGQGPKLLIQFQNNGVVDDSQLPKDRFSAERLKGVDSTLKIQPAKLEDSAVYLCASSYFRQAGYNEQFFGPGTRLTVL.